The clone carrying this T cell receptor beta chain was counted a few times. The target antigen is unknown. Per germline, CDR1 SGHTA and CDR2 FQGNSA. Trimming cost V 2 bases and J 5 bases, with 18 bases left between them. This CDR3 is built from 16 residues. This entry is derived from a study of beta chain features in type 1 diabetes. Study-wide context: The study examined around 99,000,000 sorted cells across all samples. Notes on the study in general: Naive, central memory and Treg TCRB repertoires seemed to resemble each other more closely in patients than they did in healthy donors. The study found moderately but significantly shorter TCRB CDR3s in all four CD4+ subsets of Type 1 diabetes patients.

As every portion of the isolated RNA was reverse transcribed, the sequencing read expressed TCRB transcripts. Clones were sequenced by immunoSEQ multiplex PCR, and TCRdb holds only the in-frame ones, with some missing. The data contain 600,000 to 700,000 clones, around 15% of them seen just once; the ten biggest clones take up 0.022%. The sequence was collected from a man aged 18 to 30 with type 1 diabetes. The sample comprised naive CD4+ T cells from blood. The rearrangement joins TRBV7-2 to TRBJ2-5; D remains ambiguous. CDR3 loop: CASSLNGAVGYETQYF. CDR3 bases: TGTGCCAGCAGCTTAAACGGCGCGGTAGGGTATGAGACCCAGTACTTC.